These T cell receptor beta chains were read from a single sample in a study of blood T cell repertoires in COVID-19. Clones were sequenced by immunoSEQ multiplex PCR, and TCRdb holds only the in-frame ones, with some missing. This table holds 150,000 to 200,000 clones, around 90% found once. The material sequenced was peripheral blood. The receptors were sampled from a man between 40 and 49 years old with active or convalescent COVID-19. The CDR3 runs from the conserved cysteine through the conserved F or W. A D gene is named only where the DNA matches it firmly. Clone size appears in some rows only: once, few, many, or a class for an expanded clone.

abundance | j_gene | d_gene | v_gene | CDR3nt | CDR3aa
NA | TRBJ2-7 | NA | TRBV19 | TGTGCCGCCCAGGGGAGAAACTCCTACGAGCAGTACTTC | CAAQGRNSYEQYF
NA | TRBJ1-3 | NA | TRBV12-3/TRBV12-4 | TGTGCCAGCGCACAGGCTGGAAACACCATATATTTT | CASAQAGNTIYF
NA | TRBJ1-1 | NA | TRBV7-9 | TGTGCCAGCGAAAGGGGCGAGTACACTGAAGCTTTCTTT | CASERGEYTEAFF
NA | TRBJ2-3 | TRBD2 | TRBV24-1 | TGTGCCACCAGTGACTATAAAAAACTTCTAGCGGGAGGGAACACAGATACGCAGTATTTT | CATSDYKKLLAGGNTDTQYF
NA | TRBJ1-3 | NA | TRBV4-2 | TGTGCCAGCAGCCAAGATAGGACAGCACGAAACACCATATATTTT | CASSQDRTARNTIYF
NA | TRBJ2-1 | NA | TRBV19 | TGTGCCAGTAGTACTACCTACAATGAGCAGTTCTTC | CASSTTYNEQFF
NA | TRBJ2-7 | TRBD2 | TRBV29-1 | TGCAGCGTTGAAGACGGGGGAGCGGGGGACGACGAGCAGTACTTC | CSVEDGGAGDDEQYF
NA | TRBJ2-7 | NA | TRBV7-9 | TGTGCCAGCAGCTTAGCTTCCGTTCACGAGCAGTACTTC | CASSLASVHEQYF
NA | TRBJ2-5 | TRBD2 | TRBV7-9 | TGTGCCAGCAGCAACGGGACTAGCGGGCCCAAAGAGACCCAGTACTTC | CASSNGTSGPKETQYF
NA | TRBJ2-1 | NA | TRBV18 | TGTGCCAGCTCACCACCGGAAATCAGGACAACCTACAATGAGCAGTTCTTC | CASSPPEIRTTYNEQFF
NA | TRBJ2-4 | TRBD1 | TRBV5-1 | TGCGCCAGCAGCGGGACAGGGGCCAAAAACATTCAGTACTTC | CASSGTGAKNIQYF
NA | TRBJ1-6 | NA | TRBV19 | TGTGCCAGTAGTATAGGGGCAGGGCGCTCCTATAATTCACCCCTCCACTTT | CASSIGAGRSYNSPLHF
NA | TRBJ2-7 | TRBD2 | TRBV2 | TGTGCCAGCAGTTCTAGCGGGAGACCCTACGAGCAGTACTTC | CASSSSGRPYEQYF
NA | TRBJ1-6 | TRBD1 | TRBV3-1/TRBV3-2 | TGTGCCAGCAGCGTCTCCAGGGGGCCGGGGGTTTCACCCCTCCACTTT | CASSVSRGPGVSPLHF
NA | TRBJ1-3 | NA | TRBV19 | TGTGCCAGTGGCCCCGATGTTGGAAACACCATATATTTT | CASGPDVGNTIYF
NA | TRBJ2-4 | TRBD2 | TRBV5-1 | TGCGCCAGCAGCTTGGGGCGCGGGAGCAAGCCCAAAAACATTCAGTACTTC | CASSLGRGSKPKNIQYF
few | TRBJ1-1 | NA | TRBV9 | TGTGCCAGCAGCGTAGGAGGAAGAAACACTGAAGCTTTCTTT | CASSVGGRNTEAFF
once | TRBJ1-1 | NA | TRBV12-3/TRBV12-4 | TGTGCCAGCAGTTTCGCAGGGAACACTGAAGCTTTCTTT | CASSFAGNTEAFF
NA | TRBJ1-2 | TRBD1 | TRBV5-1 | TGCGCCAGCAGCTTTCCGGGACAGGGGGTAAAAGGGGGCTACACCTTC | CASSFPGQGVKGGYTF
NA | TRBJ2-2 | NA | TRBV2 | TGTGCCAGCACCACCCGGACTCTAACCGGGGAGCTGTTTTTT | CASTTRTLTGELFF
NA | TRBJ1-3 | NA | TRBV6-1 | TGTGCCAGCAGTGAAGAAACTTCTCACTCTGGAAACACCATATATTTT | CASSEETSHSGNTIYF
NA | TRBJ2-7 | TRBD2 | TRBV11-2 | TGTGCCAGCAGCTTATTAAAGCGGGGGGCACCCTCCTACGAGCAGTACTTC | CASSLLKRGAPSYEQYF
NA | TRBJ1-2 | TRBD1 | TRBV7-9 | TGTGCCAGCAGCTTTCAGACAGGGGGCTATGGCTACACCTTC | CASSFQTGGYGYTF
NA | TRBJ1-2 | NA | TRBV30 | TGTGCCTTAACCGCAGGCAGGGCCAGCTATGGCTACACCTTC | CALTAGRASYGYTF
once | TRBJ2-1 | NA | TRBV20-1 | TGCAGTGCTAGGCGCCTCAATGAGCAGTTCTTC | CSARRLNEQFF
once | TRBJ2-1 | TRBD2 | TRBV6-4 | TGTGCCAGCAGTGACTCATTTGGACTAGCGGGCCCTAACAGGGACAATGAGCAGTTCTTC | CASSDSFGLAGPNRDNEQFF
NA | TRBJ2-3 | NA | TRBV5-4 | TGTGCCAGCAGCCATACAGGGAAGAAGTACACAGATACGCAGTATTTT | CASSHTGKKYTDTQYF
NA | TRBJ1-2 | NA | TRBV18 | TGTGCCAGCTCACCACCGGGTCTCCAGGGGCCGTCTTATGGCTACACCTTC | CASSPPGLQGPSYGYTF
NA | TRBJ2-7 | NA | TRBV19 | TGTGCCAGTAGTGCGAGTCTAGCGAGCAACGAGCAGTACTTC | CASSASLASNEQYF
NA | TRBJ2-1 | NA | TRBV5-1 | TGCGCCAGCAGCTTACCAGGGGAGGGGCAGTTCTTC | CASSLPGEGQFF
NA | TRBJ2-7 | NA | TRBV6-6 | TGTGCCAGCAGTTCGATAGTAGCGATCTCCTACGAGCAGTACTTC | CASSSIVAISYEQYF
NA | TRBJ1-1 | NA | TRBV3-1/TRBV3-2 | TGTGCCAGCAGCCACATGGACAGCGAAGCTTTCTTT | CASSHMDSEAFF
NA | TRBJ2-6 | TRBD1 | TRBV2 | TGTGCCAGCAGTTGGGACAGGCCTGGGGCCAACGTCCTGACTTTC | CASSWDRPGANVLTF
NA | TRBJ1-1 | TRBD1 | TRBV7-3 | TGTGCCAGCAGCTTACTCCCGGGACAGAAGACTGAAGCTTTCTTT | CASSLLPGQKTEAFF
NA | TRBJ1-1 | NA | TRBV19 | TGTGCCAGTACCAGGGGAGGGTTGAACACTGAAGCTTTCTTT | CASTRGGLNTEAFF
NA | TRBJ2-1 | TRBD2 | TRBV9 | TGTGCCAGCAGCGTAGCGGGGCGGGGGGACGCCGAGCAGTTCTTC | CASSVAGRGDAEQFF
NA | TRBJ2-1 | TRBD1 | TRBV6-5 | TGTGCCGCCTGGGGACAGGGGGCAGACTACAATGAGCAGTTCTTC | CAAWGQGADYNEQFF
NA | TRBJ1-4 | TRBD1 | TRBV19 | TGTGCCAGTAGTATAACAGGGGCAACTAATGAAAAACTGTTTTTT | CASSITGATNEKLFF
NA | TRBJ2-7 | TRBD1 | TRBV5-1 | TGCGCCAGCAGCTTGGGACAGGGGGCCTACGAGCAGTACTTC | CASSLGQGAYEQYF
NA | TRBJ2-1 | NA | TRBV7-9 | TGTGCCAGCAGCTTAGGTGGGGGCAACAATGAGCAGTTCTTC | CASSLGGGNNEQFF
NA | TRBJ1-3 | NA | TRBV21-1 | TGTGCCAGCAGCAAGTTGACTGGAACTTCTGGAAACACCATATATTTT | CASSKLTGTSGNTIYF
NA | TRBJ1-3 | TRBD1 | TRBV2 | TGTGCCAGCAGTGAAGCGCGGCGGACAGGGGGCGAAAACACCATATATTTT | CASSEARRTGGENTIYF
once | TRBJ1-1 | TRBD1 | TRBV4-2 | TGTGCCAGCAGCCTCGAACAGGGGTCTTCGACTGAAGCTTTCTTT | CASSLEQGSSTEAFF
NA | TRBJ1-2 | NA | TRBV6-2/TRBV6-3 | TGTGCCAGCAGTTACTCGAGAGCCGGTGACTATGGCTACACCTTC | CASSYSRAGDYGYTF
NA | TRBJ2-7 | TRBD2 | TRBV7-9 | TGTGCCAGCCGACTAGCGGGAGGGCCCCACGAGCAGTACTTC | CASRLAGGPHEQYF
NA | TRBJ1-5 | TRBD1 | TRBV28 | TGTGCCAGCAGTTCCCTCCGGGACAGGGGAGTCGGATTTAGCAATCAGCCCCAGCATTTT | CASSSLRDRGVGFSNQPQHF
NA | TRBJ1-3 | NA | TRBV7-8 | TGTGCCAGCAGCATTAGACTGCAAACTGCCAACACCATATATTTT | CASSIRLQTANTIYF
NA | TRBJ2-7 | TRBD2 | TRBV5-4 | TGTGCCAGCAGCCCCGGGGGGGGGAGGTACGAGCAGTACTTC | CASSPGGGRYEQYF
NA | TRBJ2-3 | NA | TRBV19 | TGTGCCAGTACCTTGGGGCAGAAGGGTCGGGATACGCAGTATTTT | CASTLGQKGRDTQYF